Below are 3 T cell receptor beta chains sequenced from a single sample in a study of cytomegalovirus exposure and HLA in healthy donors. The PCR contained 60 Vbeta and 13 Jbeta primers. Sequencing used immunoSEQ multiplex PCR; TCRdb keeps in-frame clones, though not all of them. The sample has under 200,000 clones, over 75% seen once. Source material: PBMCs. These receptors were obtained from a man aged 18 to 29 in good health and CMV-seropositive.

The chain carries TRBV4-3 and TRBJ2-4, with D tentatively TRBD1 (5 bases). Germline V gives CDR1 LGHNA, CDR2 YSLEER. The CDR3 loop spans 15 amino acids. Trimming pared 0 bases from V and 3 bases from J, leaving 9 bases between. CDR3 loop: CASSQERGNKNIQYF. The DNA of the CDR3 is TGCGCCAGCAGCCAAGAAAGGGGAAACAAAAACATTCAGTACTTC.

In nucleotides, the CDR3 is TGCGCCAGCAGCCAGACCGGGACCGCGGGGGAGACCCAGTACTTC. Protein product: CASSQTGTAGETQYF. This sequence joins TRBV5-1 and TRBJ2-5; tentative D call: TRBD2 (6 bases). V was trimmed by 4 bases and J by 5 bases, leaving 18 bases between them. The CDR3 is made up of 15 amino acids. Germline CDR1 is SGHRS and CDR2 is YFSETQ.

The chain combines TRBV11-3 with TRBJ2-7; D may be TRBD1 (5 bases). V shed 2 bases and J shed 1 base, with 6 bases lying between them. Germline-derived CDR1 and CDR2 are SGHNT and YENEEA. The CDR3 is 13 amino acids. The CDR3 loop reads CASSLRGSYEQYF. The DNA for the CDR3 is TGTGCCAGCAGCTTAAGGGGTTCCTACGAGCAGTACTTC.